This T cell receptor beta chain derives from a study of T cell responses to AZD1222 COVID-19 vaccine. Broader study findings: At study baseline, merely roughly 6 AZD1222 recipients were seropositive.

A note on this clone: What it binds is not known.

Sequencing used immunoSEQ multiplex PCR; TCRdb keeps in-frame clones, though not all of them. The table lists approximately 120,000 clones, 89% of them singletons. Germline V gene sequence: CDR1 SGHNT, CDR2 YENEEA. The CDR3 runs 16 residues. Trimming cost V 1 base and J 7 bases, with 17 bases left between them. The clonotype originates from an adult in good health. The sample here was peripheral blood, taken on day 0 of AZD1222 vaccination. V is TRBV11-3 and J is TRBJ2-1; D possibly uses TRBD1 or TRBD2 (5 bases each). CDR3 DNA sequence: TGTGCCAGCAGCTTAGGGCAAGTCGGGACGGCAAATGAGCAGTTCTTC. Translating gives CASSLGQVGTANEQFF.